A selection of T cell receptor beta chains follows, all from one sample in a study of blood T cell repertoires in COVID-19. TCRdb's copy holds only in-frame clones and misses some; the assay was immunoSEQ multiplex PCR. This table holds roughly 250,000 clones, roughly 88% found once. The material sequenced was peripheral blood. The source of these receptors is a human donor with COVID-19, enrolled during active disease. The donor label of this sample is uncertain. Each CDR3 is given with its conserved first and last residue. D genes are given only for firm matches. The size of a clone is reported for some rows only, either as once, few or many, or as a class for expanded clones.

V: TRBV25-1; D: TRBD2; size: once; J: TRBJ2-7; CDR3: CASGLAGLYEQYF; DNA: TGTGCCAGCGGACTAGCGGGACTCTACGAGCAGTACTTC
V: TRBV20-1; D: NA; size: NA; J: TRBJ1-1; CDR3: CSAAQITEAFF; DNA: TGCAGTGCGGCCCAGATAACTGAAGCTTTCTTT
V: TRBV9; D: NA; size: few; J: TRBJ2-2; CDR3: CASSVAGGTNTGELFF; DNA: TGTGCCAGCAGCGTAGCTGGGGGGACGAACACCGGGGAGCTGTTTTTT
V: TRBV10-1; D: NA; size: NA; J: TRBJ2-3; CDR3: CASSEGPTDTQYF; DNA: TGCGCCAGCAGTGAGGGCCCCACAGATACGCAGTATTTT
V: TRBV7-9; D: TRBD1; size: NA; J: TRBJ1-4; CDR3: CASSRTRQGDEKLFF; DNA: TGTGCCAGCAGCCGTACCCGACAGGGCGATGAAAAACTGTTTTTT
V: TRBV29-1; D: TRBD1; size: NA; J: TRBJ1-2; CDR3: CSVIPGTAYGYTF; DNA: TGCAGCGTTATTCCCGGGACAGCCTATGGCTACACCTTC
V: TRBV6-1; D: TRBD2; size: NA; J: TRBJ2-7; CDR3: CASSEEELAGFYEQYF; DNA: TGTGCCAGCAGTGAAGAGGAACTAGCGGGATTCTACGAGCAGTACTTC
V: TRBV2; D: NA; size: NA; J: TRBJ2-2; CDR3: CASSWADTGELFF; DNA: TGTGCCAGCAGTTGGGCAGACACCGGGGAGCTGTTTTTT
V: TRBV9; D: TRBD2; size: NA; J: TRBJ2-3; CDR3: CASSSRGGADTQYF; DNA: TGTGCCAGCAGCTCCCGCGGGGGGGCAGATACGCAGTATTTT
V: TRBV5-1; D: NA; size: NA; J: TRBJ2-1; CDR3: CASSPTPTTGSSYNEQFF; DNA: TGCGCCAGCAGCCCAACACCCACCACAGGGAGCTCCTACAATGAGCAGTTCTTC
V: TRBV10-2; D: TRBD1; size: NA; J: TRBJ2-6; CDR3: CASSHRGTGANVLTF; DNA: TGCGCCAGCAGCCACAGGGGTACTGGGGCCAACGTCCTGACTTTC
V: TRBV4-1; D: TRBD1; size: NA; J: TRBJ1-2; CDR3: CASSQDRGTDYGYTF; DNA: TGCGCCAGCAGCCAAGATCGAGGGACAGACTATGGCTACACCTTC
V: TRBV19; D: TRBD2; size: NA; J: TRBJ2-3; CDR3: CASSHGGDDTQYF; DNA: TGTGCCAGTAGCCATGGGGGGGACGATACGCAGTATTTT
V: TRBV6-5; D: NA; size: NA; J: TRBJ1-4; CDR3: CASSYGRVRGNEKLFF; DNA: TGTGCCAGCAGTTACGGACGGGTTAGGGGTAATGAAAAACTGTTTTTT
V: TRBV9; D: NA; size: once; J: TRBJ2-2; CDR3: CASSVRNTGELFF; DNA: TGTGCCAGCAGCGTGAGGAACACCGGGGAGCTGTTTTTT
V: TRBV14; D: NA; size: NA; J: TRBJ2-7; CDR3: CASSPGQGGEQYF; DNA: TGTGCCAGCAGCCCCGGGCAGGGAGGTGAGCAGTACTTC
V: TRBV19; D: TRBD1; size: NA; J: TRBJ1-2; CDR3: CASSTGWTGNYGYTF; DNA: TGTGCCAGTAGTACCGGGTGGACAGGGAACTATGGCTACACCTTC
V: TRBV6-2/TRBV6-3; D: TRBD2; size: NA; J: TRBJ2-7; CDR3: CASSWRGVAGRQYF; DNA: TGTGCCAGCAGTTGGCGGGGCGTAGCGGGGAGGCAGTACTTC
V: TRBV12-3/TRBV12-4; D: NA; size: NA; J: TRBJ2-3; CDR3: CASSLGPGNTQYF; DNA: TGTGCCAGCAGTTTAGGTCCCGGGAATACGCAGTATTTT
V: TRBV15; D: TRBD2; size: NA; J: TRBJ2-5; CDR3: CATSRVGLAGGGETQYF; DNA: TGTGCCACCAGCAGAGTAGGACTAGCGGGAGGGGGGGAGACCCAGTACTTC
V: TRBV3-1/TRBV3-2; D: NA; size: NA; J: TRBJ1-6; CDR3: CASSLYTGSSYNSPLHF; DNA: TGTGCCAGCAGCCTCTATACAGGGAGCTCCTATAATTCACCCCTCCACTTT
V: TRBV6-5; D: TRBD1; size: NA; J: TRBJ1-6; CDR3: CASRRQGDNSPLHF; DNA: TGTGCCAGCAGAAGACAGGGGGACAATTCACCCCTCCACTTT
V: TRBV2; D: NA; size: NA; J: TRBJ2-4; CDR3: CASSLSNIQYF; DNA: TGTGCCAGCAGCCTATCTAACATTCAGTACTTC
V: TRBV12-5; D: NA; size: NA; J: TRBJ1-1; CDR3: CASGLATPRAEAFF; DNA: TGTGCTAGTGGTTTGGCCACACCCAGGGCCGAAGCTTTCTTT
V: TRBV6-5; D: NA; size: NA; J: TRBJ1-2; CDR3: CASSPPGRGGYGYTF; DNA: TGTGCCAGCAGCCCCCCGGGCAGGGGCGGCTATGGCTACACCTTC
V: TRBV25-1; D: NA; size: NA; J: TRBJ2-5; CDR3: CASSDGTGVETQYF; DNA: TGTGCCAGCAGTGACGGCACGGGGGTAGAGACCCAGTACTTC
V: TRBV5-5; D: TRBD1; size: NA; J: TRBJ2-7; CDR3: CASSFDLQGTGGNVYEQYF; DNA: TGTGCCAGCAGCTTTGATCTTCAGGGGACAGGGGGCAATGTCTACGAGCAGTACTTC
V: TRBV7-9; D: NA; size: NA; J: TRBJ2-7; CDR3: CASSLAQAGSYEQYF; DNA: TGTGCCAGCAGCTTAGCCCAGGCAGGGTCCTACGAGCAGTACTTC
V: TRBV28; D: NA; size: few; J: TRBJ1-2; CDR3: CASQDSHYGYTF; DNA: TGTGCCAGCCAGGACAGCCACTATGGCTACACCTTC
V: TRBV6-5; D: TRBD1; size: NA; J: TRBJ1-1; CDR3: CASGNRQGNTEAFF; DNA: TGTGCCAGTGGAAACCGACAGGGGAACACTGAAGCTTTCTTT
V: TRBV12-5; D: TRBD1; size: NA; J: TRBJ1-1; CDR3: CASGLVEGAIVGTEAFF; DNA: TGTGCTAGTGGTTTGGTAGAGGGGGCAATAGTAGGCACTGAAGCTTTCTTT
V: TRBV19; D: TRBD2; size: NA; J: TRBJ2-5; CDR3: CASSHRGTSGSQKETQYF; DNA: TGTGCCAGTAGTCATAGGGGGACTAGCGGGAGCCAGAAAGAGACCCAGTACTTC
V: TRBV3-1/TRBV3-2; D: TRBD1; size: NA; J: TRBJ2-2; CDR3: CASSHLGQGANTGELFF; DNA: TGTGCCAGCAGCCACCTCGGACAGGGGGCGAACACCGGGGAGCTGTTTTTT
V: TRBV9; D: TRBD2; size: NA; J: TRBJ2-1; CDR3: CASSVVPTSGVDEQFF; DNA: TGTGCCAGCAGCGTAGTCCCGACTAGCGGGGTCGATGAGCAGTTCTTC
V: TRBV27; D: TRBD2; size: NA; J: TRBJ2-3; CDR3: CASRREGLGPTDTQYF; DNA: TGTGCCAGCAGGCGGGAGGGCCTGGGGCCCACAGATACGCAGTATTTT
V: TRBV7-3; D: NA; size: few; J: TRBJ1-2; CDR3: CASSPRAGISYGYTF; DNA: TGTGCCAGCAGCCCCCGGGCAGGGATAAGCTATGGCTACACCTTC
V: TRBV28; D: TRBD1; size: NA; J: TRBJ1-4; CDR3: CASSPTPGQGSEKLFF; DNA: TGTGCCAGCAGTCCAACACCGGGACAGGGGTCCGAAAAACTGTTTTTT
V: TRBV30; D: TRBD1; size: NA; J: TRBJ1-3; CDR3: CAWHDRGSSGNTIYF; DNA: TGTGCCTGGCACGACAGGGGGTCCTCTGGAAACACCATATATTTT
V: TRBV9; D: NA; size: NA; J: TRBJ1-4; CDR3: CASSARGDATNEKLFF; DNA: TGTGCCAGCAGCGCGCGGGGGGATGCAACTAATGAAAAACTGTTTTTT
V: TRBV18; D: NA; size: NA; J: TRBJ2-1; CDR3: CASSPRSLVDSYNEQFF; DNA: TGTGCCAGCTCACCACGTTCACTAGTTGACTCCTACAATGAGCAGTTCTTC
V: TRBV5-3; D: TRBD2; size: NA; J: TRBJ2-3; CDR3: CARSRIAGGADTQYF; DNA: TGTGCCAGAAGCCGAATAGCGGGAGGGGCAGATACGCAGTATTTT
V: TRBV7-9; D: TRBD2; size: few; J: TRBJ2-3; CDR3: CASSLGTSGRDTQYF; DNA: TGTGCCAGCAGCTTAGGGACTAGCGGGAGAGATACGCAGTATTTT
V: TRBV30; D: NA; size: NA; J: TRBJ1-5; CDR3: CAWSVGGAGQPQHF; DNA: TGTGCCTGGAGTGTGGGAGGGGCTGGTCAGCCCCAGCATTTT
V: TRBV11-2; D: NA; size: NA; J: TRBJ2-5; CDR3: CASSLGQQETQYF; DNA: TGTGCCAGCAGCTTAGGGCAGCAAGAGACCCAGTACTTC
V: TRBV27; D: NA; size: NA; J: TRBJ1-1; CDR3: CASSPRRYTEAFF; DNA: TGTGCCAGCAGTCCTCGGAGGTACACTGAAGCTTTCTTT
V: TRBV20-1; D: NA; size: few; J: TRBJ1-1; CDR3: CGLSGPLEAFF; DNA: TGCGGTCTGTCAGGGCCCCTTGAAGCTTTCTTT
V: TRBV5-6; D: NA; size: NA; J: TRBJ2-1; CDR3: CASSLFDYDNEQFF; DNA: TGTGCCAGCAGCCTATTCGACTACGACAATGAGCAGTTCTTC
V: TRBV2; D: NA; size: NA; J: TRBJ2-5; CDR3: CASSVGQTQETQYF; DNA: TGTGCCAGCAGCGTCGGACAGACCCAAGAGACCCAGTACTTC
V: TRBV6-6; D: NA; size: NA; J: TRBJ1-5; CDR3: CASSYNSNQPQHF; DNA: TGTGCCAGCAGTTATAATAGCAATCAGCCCCAGCATTTT
V: TRBV28; D: TRBD1; size: NA; J: TRBJ2-7; CDR3: CASRTGTETYEQYF; DNA: TGTGCCAGCAGAACCGGGACAGAGACCTACGAGCAGTACTTC
V: TRBV7-2; D: TRBD2; size: NA; J: TRBJ2-1; CDR3: CASSFGTSDYNEQFF; DNA: TGTGCCAGCAGCTTCGGGACTAGCGACTACAATGAGCAGTTCTTC
V: TRBV9; D: NA; size: NA; J: TRBJ2-3; CDR3: CASSVQAASTDTQYF; DNA: TGTGCCAGCAGCGTACAGGCCGCCAGCACAGATACGCAGTATTTT
V: TRBV25-1; D: TRBD1; size: NA; J: TRBJ1-1; CDR3: CASSETGQVNTEAFF; DNA: TGTGCCAGCAGTGAAACCGGACAGGTGAACACTGAAGCTTTCTTT
V: TRBV21-1; D: NA; size: NA; J: TRBJ2-5; CDR3: CASSPPRLAEEETQYF; DNA: TGTGCCAGCAGCCCCCCGAGACTAGCGGAGGAAGAGACCCAGTACTTC
V: TRBV10-3; D: TRBD1; size: few; J: TRBJ1-1; CDR3: CAIRNREQGDTEAFF; DNA: TGTGCCATCAGGAACAGGGAGCAGGGGGACACTGAAGCTTTCTTT
V: TRBV4-1; D: NA; size: NA; J: TRBJ2-1; CDR3: CASSQPTMSSYNEQFF; DNA: TGCGCCAGCAGCCAGCCGACTATGAGCTCCTACAATGAGCAGTTCTTC
V: TRBV5-1; D: TRBD1; size: NA; J: TRBJ1-1; CDR3: CASSVGDRGNTEAFF; DNA: TGCGCCAGCAGCGTTGGGGACAGGGGTAACACTGAAGCTTTCTTT
V: TRBV5-6; D: NA; size: NA; J: TRBJ2-3; CDR3: CASSLGLAPDTQYF; DNA: TGTGCCAGCAGCTTGGGGCTAGCGCCAGATACGCAGTATTTT